This TCR beta chain was sequenced in a study of T cells in Graves' hyperthyroidism and ophthalmopathy (dated by TCRdb to the late 2010s). With respect to the entire study: Peripheral blood was sampled at the time of initial diagnosis, prior to any treatment. In roughly six Graves' hyperthyroidism patients, the study also compared T-cell repertoires from thyroid tissue with T-cell repertoires from blood. The 75 to 100 discovery patients were randomly split 7:3 into training and test sets. Prospective prediction of ophthalmopathy was tested in an independent validation cohort of fewer than 20 hyperthyroidism patients and around 16 patients who later progressed to ophthalmopathy. After sampling, hyperthyroidism patients received methimazole starting at 30 mg daily, and ophthalmopathy patients received high-dose intravenous methylprednisolone. To identify TCR V-J signatures that set the groups apart, the researchers used a discovery cohort of roughly 100 patients, made up of 40 to 45 with Graves' ophthalmopathy and approximately 57 with stable Graves' hyperthyroidism. The paper reports TCR Vbeta CDR3 sequencing of more than 120 peripheral blood samples: approximately 41 ophthalmopathy, roughly 74 hyperthyroidism and 17 progressor patients. What the authors observed across the whole study: A model built on a 13 V-J signature distinguished ophthalmopathy from stable hyperthyroidism, reaching 85% to 90% sensitivity and about 81% specificity in cross-validation and 80%/75% in testing. No statistical method was used to set the sample size in advance, and investigators knew the group allocation. Most expanded thyroid clonotypes (frequency above 0.001) were also detected in blood, suggesting blood repertoires may reflect thyroid immune responses. In validation, progression to ophthalmopathy was predicted by the model with nearly 71% sensitivity and about 72% specificity, a median of approximately 6.5 months before onset.

Amplification of TCR beta CDR3 regions was carried out from RNA transcripts. The TCR CDR3 was subjected to a first round of RT-PCR using the HTBI primer set and the Qiagen OneStep RT-PCR kit. The libraries were constructed in a second round of multiplex PCR and then size-selected and purified. Paired-end sequencing of the libraries was performed with 100 bp reads on an Illumina HiSeq2000. Per the source publication's procedure: Raw data were processed with SOAPnuke, discarding reads with adapters, uncalled bases, mean Phred below 15, or no exact constant-primer or identifier match. COPE v1.2.5 was used to merge high-quality paired reads, and clonotypes were defined as unique nucleotide sequences. MiTCR v1.1 was used to align the clonotypes against IMGT TRBV, TRBD and TRBJ reference segments. The analysis was restricted to V-J combinations with a frequency above 0.0001, which together covered roughly 99% of the repertoires. A TCS score was defined as the ratio of F50 (clonal expansion) to E x V (chaos), with BLOSUM62-based TCRdist applied between CDR3 peptides within each V-J. Welch's t-statistics and random forest reduced 514 V-J features to about 13, which were used in a naive Bayes classifier (R e1071). TCRdb passed the public sequencing reads through fastp at Q25 and MiXCR, retaining productive beta sequences. Entries are consolidated by CDR3 protein sequence, retaining the most common genes and DNA. The V and J calls were determined by TCRdb, not by the authors. The sample table shows roughly 530,000 distinct CDR3 sequences, and 17% are seen once. The ten largest make up 15% to 20% of the sample.

CDR1 and CDR2, looked up from the germline V gene, are MNHNS and SASEGT. At the junction V is shortened by 11 bases and J by 9 bases, with 16 bases in between. The CDR3, from cysteine to phenylalanine, totals 11 residues. Only the CDR3 DNA stays, 33 bases, in frame from base 1. A few counts support this clonotype. The specificity of this receptor is unknown. There are no base qualities to consult, and no much larger clone falls within one base. Moderately to severely active disease, a Clinical Activity Score of at least 3, a NOSPECS grade of at least 4, and a duration under 3 months were present in ophthalmopathy patients. Patients with uncontrolled infections, other autoimmune diseases, pregnancy or lactation were excluded. Clinical symptoms, serum thyroxine and TRAb, thyroid ultrasound, and orbital computed tomography formed the basis for the diagnoses. PBMCs were isolated from approximately 10 ml of fresh peripheral blood by Ficoll-Paque density gradient centrifugation. Total RNA was extracted with Trizol reagent, and quality was checked on an Agilent 2100 Bioanalyzer.

The source material was blood. This receptor was taken from a woman under 30 with Graves' ophthalmopathy. The chain is encoded by TRBV6-1 joined to TRBJ1-1; TRBD1 is a possible D gene, resting on 6 matching bases. The CDR3 region: CAAGRGRKAFF. DNA sequence: TGTGCCGCGGGCAGGGGAAGGAAAGCTTTCTTT.